The clone carrying this TCR beta chain was recorded at least ten times. The length of the CDR3 is 13 residues. Germline CDR1 DFQATT, CDR2 SNEGSKA (reference sequence). This entry is derived from a study of CD8 T cells in ankylosing spondylitis. Each CDR3 protein gets one entry after TCRdb re-called the 5' RACE reads with MiXCR. The top ten hold over 0.55% of the sample, which has approximately 240,000 distinct CDR3 sequences, 20% to 30% seen once. This clonotype was obtained from a male donor with ankylosing spondylitis or in good health (not recorded which). The chain has TRBV20-1 and TRBJ2-4; a possible D gene is TRBD2 (7 bases). Sequenced material: blood, either unsorted or a sorted T cell fraction (not recorded which). CDR3 residues: CGGAKPGASIQYF. The CDR3 nucleotides read TGCGGGGGGGCAAAGCCAGGGGCTAGCATTCAGTACTTC.